This T cell receptor beta chain was observed in a study of OX40 agonist ivuxolimab in advanced cancers. Produced via immunoSEQ multiplex PCR; TCRdb's table is partial and in-frame only. The data show some 45,000 clones, with about 89% seen just once and approximately 13% held by the top ten. Comments on this clone: Its antigen is undetermined.

Findings of the study overall: No antigen was identified for the clonally expanded peripheral T cells.

This CDR3 comprises 17 residues. Germline assignment: CDR1 LGHNA and CDR2 YSLEER. The chain carries TRBV4-3 and TRBJ2-5; 12 bases are a match to TRBD2. TRBJ2-7 matches the DNA end more closely, so the J call is doubtful. The source is an adult with an advanced solid tumor such as melanoma, head and neck, liver or kidney cancer. Material: CD4+ or CD8+ T cells sorted from blood, obtained in a trial of the OX40 agonist ivuxolimab. CDR3 coding DNA: TGCGCCAGCAGCCAAGACCCAACTAGCGGGGGGCTCTACGAGCAGTACTTC. Amino acids: CASSQDPTSGGLYEQYF.